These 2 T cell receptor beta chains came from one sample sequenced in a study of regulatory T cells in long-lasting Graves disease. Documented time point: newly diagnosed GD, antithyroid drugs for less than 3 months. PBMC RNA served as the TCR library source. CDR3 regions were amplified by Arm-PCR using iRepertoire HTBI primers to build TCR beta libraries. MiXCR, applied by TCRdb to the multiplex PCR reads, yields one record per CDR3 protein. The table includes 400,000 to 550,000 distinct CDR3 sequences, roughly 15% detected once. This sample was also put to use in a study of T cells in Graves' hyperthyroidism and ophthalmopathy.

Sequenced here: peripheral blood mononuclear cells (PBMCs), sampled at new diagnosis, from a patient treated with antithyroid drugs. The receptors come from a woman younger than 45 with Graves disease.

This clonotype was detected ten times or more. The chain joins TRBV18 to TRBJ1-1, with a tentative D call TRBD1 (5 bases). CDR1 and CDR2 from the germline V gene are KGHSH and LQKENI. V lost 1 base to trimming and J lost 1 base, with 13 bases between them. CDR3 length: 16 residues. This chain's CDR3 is CASSPRQGLPNTEAFF. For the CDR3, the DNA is TGTGCCAGCTCACCACGGCAGGGCTTGCCGAACACTGAAGCTTTCTTT. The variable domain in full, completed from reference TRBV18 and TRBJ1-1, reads NAGVMQNPRHLVRRRGQEARLRCSPMKGHSHVYWYRQLPEEGLKFMVYLQKENIIDESGMPKERFSAEFPKEGPSILRIQQVVRGDSAAYFCASSPRQGLPNTEAFFGQGTRLTVV.

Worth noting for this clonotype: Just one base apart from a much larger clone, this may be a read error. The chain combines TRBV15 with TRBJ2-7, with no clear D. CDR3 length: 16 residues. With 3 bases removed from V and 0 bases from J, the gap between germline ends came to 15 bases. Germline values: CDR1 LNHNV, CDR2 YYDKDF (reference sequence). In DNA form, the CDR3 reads TGTGCCACCAGCAGGTCCCGGACGGTAAGCTCCTACGAGCAGTACTTC. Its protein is CATSRSRTVSSYEQYF.